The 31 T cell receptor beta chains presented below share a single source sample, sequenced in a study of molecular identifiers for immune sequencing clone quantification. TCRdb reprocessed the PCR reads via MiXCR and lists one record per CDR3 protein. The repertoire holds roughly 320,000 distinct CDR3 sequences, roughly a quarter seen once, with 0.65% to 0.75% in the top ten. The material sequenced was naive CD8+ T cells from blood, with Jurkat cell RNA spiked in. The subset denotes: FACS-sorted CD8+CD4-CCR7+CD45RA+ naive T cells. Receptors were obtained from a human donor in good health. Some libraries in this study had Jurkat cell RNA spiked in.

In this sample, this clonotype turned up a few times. The CDR3 sequence: CASSWGYQGNEQFF. The CDR3 DNA is TGTGCCAGCAGTTGGGGATACCAGGGGAATGAGCAGTTCTTC. The gene calls are TRBV6-2 or TRBV6-3 and TRBJ2-1; TRBD1 is a possible D gene (6 bases). The V gene lost 4 bases and the J gene lost 7 bases, with 14 bases spanning the gap. This CDR3 contains 14 residues. Germline CDR1 MNHEY, CDR2 SVGEGT.

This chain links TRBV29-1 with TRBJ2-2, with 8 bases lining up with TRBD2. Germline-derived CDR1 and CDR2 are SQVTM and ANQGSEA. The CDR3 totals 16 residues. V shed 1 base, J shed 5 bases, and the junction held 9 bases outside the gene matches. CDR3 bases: TGCAGCGTTGAAGGGACTAGCTTAAGAGGGACCGGGGAGCTGTTTTTT. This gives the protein CSVEGTSLRGTGELFF.

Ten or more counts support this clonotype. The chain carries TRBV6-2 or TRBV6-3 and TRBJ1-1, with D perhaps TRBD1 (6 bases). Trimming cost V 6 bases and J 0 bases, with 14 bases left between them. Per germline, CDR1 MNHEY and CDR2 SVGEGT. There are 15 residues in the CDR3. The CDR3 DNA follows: TGTGCCAGCAGCCCTTGGACAGAGATGAACACTGAAGCTTTCTTT. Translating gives CASSPWTEMNTEAFF.

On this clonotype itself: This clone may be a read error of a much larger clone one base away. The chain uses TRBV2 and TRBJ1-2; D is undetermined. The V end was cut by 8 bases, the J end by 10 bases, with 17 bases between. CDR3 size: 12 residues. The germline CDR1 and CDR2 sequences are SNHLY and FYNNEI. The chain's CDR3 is CASPGLGYDYTF. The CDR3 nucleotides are TGTGCCAGCCCCGGTTTGGGGTACGACTACACCTTC.

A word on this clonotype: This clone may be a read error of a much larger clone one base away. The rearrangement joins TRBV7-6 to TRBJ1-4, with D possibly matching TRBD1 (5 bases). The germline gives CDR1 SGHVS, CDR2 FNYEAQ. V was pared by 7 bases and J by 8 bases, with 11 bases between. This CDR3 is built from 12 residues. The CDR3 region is CASKGTEEKLFF. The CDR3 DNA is TGTGCCAGCAAGGGGACCGAAGAAAAACTGTTTTTT.

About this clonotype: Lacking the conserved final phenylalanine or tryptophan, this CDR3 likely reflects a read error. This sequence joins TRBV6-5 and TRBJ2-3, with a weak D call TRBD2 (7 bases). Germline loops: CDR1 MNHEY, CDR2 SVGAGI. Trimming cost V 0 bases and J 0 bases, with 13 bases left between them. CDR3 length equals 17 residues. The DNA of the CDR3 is TGTGCCAGCAGTTACTCATTAGGGGGGGCTAGCACAGATACGCAGTATTCT. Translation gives CASSYSLGGASTDTQYS.

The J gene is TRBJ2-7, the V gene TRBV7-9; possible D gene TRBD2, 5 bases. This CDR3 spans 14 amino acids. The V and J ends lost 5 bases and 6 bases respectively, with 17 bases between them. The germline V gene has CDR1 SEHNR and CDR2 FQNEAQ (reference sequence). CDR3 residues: CASSRPDGVFEQYF. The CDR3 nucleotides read TGTGCCAGCAGCCGACCAGACGGGGTATTCGAGCAGTACTTC. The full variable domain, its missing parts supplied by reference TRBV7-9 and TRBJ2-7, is DTGVSQNPRHKITKRGQNVTFRCDPISEHNRLYWYRQTLGQGPEFLTYFQNEAQLEKSRLLSDRFSAERPKGSFSTLEIQRTEQGDSAMYLCASSRPDGVFEQYFGPGTRLTVT.

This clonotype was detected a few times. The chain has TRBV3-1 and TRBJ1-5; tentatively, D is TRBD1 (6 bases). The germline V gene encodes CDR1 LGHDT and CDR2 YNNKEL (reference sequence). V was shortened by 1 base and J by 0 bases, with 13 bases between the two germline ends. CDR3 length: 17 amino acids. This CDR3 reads CASSQGRQDYSNQPQHF. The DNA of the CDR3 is TGTGCCAGCAGCCAAGGACGACAGGACTATAGCAATCAGCCCCAGCATTTT.

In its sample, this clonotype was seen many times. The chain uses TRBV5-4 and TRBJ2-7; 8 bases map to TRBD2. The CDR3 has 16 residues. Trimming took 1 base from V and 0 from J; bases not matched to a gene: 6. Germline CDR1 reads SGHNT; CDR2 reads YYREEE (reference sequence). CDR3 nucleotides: TGTGCCAGCAGCTTGCCTAGCGGGTACCTCTCCTACGAGCAGTACTTC. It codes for CASSLPSGYLSYEQYF.

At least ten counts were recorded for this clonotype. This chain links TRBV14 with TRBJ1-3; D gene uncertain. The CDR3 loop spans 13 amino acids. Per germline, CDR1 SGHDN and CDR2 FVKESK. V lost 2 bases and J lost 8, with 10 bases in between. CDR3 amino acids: CASSQLAEDTIYF. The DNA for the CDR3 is TGTGCCAGCAGCCAACTAGCAGAGGACACCATATATTTT.

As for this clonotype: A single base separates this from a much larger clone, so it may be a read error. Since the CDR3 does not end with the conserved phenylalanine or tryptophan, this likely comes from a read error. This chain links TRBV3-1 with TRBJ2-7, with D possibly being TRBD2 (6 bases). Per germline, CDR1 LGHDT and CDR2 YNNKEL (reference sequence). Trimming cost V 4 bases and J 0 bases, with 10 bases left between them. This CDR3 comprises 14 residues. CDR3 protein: CASSRWTNSYEQYS. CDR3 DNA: TGTGCCAGCAGCCGTTGGACTAACTCCTACGAGCAGTACTCC.

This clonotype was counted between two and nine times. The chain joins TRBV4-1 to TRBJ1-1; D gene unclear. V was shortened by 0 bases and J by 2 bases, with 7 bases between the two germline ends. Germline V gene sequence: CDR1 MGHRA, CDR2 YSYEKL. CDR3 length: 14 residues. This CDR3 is CASSQERANTEAFF. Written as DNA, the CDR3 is TGCGCCAGCAGCCAAGAAAGGGCCAACACTGAAGCTTTCTTT.

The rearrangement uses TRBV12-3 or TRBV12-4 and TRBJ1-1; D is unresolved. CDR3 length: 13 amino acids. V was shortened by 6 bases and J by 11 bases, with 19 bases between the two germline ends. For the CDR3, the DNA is TGTGCCAGCAGCCCGGCCCCATCTGGAGTGGCTTTCTTT. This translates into CASSPAPSGVAFF.

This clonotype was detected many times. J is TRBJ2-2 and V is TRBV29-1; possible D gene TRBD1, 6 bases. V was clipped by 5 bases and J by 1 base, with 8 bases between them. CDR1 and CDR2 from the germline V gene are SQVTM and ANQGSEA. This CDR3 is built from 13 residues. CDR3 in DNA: TGCAGCGTTCAGGGGCAGAACACCGGGGAGCTGTTTTTT. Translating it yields CSVQGQNTGELFF.

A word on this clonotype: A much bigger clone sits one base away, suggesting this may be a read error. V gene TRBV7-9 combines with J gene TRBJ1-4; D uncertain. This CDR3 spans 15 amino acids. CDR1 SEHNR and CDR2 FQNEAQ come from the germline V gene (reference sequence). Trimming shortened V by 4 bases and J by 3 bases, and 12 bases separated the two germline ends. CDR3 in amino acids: CASSSKTPANEKLFF. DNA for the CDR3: TGTGCCAGCAGCTCGAAGACTCCAGCTAATGAAAAACTGTTTTTT.

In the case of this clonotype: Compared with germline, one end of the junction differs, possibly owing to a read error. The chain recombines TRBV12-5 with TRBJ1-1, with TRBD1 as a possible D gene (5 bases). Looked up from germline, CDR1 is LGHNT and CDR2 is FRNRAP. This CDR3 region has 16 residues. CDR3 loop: CASGLGATRGYTEALF. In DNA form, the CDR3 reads TGTGCTAGTGGTTTGGGAGCGACAAGGGGTTATACTGAAGCTCTCTTT.

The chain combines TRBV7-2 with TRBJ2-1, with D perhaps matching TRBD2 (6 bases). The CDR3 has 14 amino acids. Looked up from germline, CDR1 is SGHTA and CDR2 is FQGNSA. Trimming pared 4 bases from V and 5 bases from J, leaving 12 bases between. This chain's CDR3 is CASSYQTGDNEQFF. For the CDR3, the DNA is TGTGCCAGCAGCTATCAGACGGGAGACAATGAGCAGTTCTTC.

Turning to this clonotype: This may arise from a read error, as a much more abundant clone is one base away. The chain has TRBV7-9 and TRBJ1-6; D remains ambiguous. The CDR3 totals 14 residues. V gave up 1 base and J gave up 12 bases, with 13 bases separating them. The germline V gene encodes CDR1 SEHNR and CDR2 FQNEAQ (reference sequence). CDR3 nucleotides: TGTGCCAGCAGCTTAGGTTCCTACGGGTTACCCCTCCACTTT. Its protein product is CASSLGSYGLPLHF.

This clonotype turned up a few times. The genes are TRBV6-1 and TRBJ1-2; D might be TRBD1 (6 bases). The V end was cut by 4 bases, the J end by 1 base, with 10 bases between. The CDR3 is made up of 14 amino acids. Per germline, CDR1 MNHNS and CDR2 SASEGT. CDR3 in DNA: TGTGCCAGCAGTGGCTGGACAGTTAACTATGGCTACACCTTC. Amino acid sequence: CASSGWTVNYGYTF.

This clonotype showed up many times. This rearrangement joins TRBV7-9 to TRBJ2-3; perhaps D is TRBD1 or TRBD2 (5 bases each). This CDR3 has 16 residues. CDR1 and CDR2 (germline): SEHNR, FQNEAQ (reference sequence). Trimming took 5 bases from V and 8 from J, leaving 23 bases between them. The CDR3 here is CASSHMQGASRGTQYF. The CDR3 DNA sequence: TGTGCCAGCAGCCACATGCAGGGAGCCTCAAGGGGTACGCAGTATTTT.

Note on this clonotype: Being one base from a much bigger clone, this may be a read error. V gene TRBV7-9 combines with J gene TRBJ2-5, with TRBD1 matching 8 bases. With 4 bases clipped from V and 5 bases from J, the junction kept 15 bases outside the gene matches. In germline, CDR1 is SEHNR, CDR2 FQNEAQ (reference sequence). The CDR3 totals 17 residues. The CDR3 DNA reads TGTGCCAGCAGCTCGGACAGGGACCTAGGATATATTGAGACCCAGTACTTC. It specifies CASSSDRDLGYIETQYF.

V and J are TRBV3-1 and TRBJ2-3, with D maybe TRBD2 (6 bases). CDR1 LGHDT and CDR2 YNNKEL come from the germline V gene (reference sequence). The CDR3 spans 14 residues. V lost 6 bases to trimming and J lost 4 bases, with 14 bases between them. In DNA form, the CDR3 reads TGTGCCAGCAGTCCGAGACTAGAGTCAGATACGCAGTATTTT. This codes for CASSPRLESDTQYF.

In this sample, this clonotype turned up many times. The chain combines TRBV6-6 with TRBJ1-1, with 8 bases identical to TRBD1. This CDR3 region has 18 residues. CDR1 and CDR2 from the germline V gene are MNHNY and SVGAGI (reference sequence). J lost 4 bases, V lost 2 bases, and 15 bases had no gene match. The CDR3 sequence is CASSYTRQGIVFGTEAFF. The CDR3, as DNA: TGTGCCAGCAGTTACACCCGACAGGGGATTGTTTTCGGCACTGAAGCTTTCTTT.

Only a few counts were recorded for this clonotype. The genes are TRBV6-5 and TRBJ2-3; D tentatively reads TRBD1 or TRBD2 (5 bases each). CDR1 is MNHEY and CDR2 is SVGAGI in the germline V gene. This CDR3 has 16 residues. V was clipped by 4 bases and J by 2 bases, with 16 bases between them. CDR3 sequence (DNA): TGTGCCAGCAGTTCGAATTGGGGACGTTCCACAGATACGCAGTATTTT. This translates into CASSSNWGRSTDTQYF.

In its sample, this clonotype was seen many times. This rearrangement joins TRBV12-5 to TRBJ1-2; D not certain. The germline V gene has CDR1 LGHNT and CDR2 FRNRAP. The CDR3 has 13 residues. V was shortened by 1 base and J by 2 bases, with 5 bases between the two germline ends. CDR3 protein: CASGLGSNYGYTF. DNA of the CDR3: TGTGCTAGTGGTTTGGGGTCCAACTATGGCTACACCTTC.

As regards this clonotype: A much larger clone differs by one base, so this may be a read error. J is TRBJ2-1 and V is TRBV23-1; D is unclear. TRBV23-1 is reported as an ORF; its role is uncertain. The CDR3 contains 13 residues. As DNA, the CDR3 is TGCGCCACCAGTCCCTTCGATCCCAATGAGCAGTTCTTC. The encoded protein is CATSPFDPNEQFF.

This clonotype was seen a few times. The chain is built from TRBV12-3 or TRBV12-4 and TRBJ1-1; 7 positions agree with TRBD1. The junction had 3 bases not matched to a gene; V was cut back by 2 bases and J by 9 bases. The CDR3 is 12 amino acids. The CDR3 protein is CASSLTGQKAFF. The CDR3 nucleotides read TGTGCCAGCAGTTTAACGGGACAGAAAGCTTTCTTT.

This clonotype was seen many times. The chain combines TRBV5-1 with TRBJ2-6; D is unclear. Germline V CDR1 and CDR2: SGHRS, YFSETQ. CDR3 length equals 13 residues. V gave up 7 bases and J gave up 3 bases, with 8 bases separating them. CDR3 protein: CASRSDGANVLTF. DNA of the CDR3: TGCGCCAGCCGGTCTGATGGGGCCAACGTCCTGACTTTC.

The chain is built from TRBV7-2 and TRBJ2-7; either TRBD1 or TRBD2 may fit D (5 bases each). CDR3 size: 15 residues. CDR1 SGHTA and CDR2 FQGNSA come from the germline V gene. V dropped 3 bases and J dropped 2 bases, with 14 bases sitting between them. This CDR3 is CASSLEGTEAYEQYF. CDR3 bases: TGTGCCAGCAGCTTGGAAGGGACGGAGGCCTACGAGCAGTACTTC.

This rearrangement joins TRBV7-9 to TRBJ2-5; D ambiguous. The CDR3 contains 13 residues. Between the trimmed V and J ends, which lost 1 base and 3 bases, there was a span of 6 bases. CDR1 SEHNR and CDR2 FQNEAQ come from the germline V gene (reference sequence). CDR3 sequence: CASSLVRKETQYF. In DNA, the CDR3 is TGTGCCAGCAGCTTAGTCAGGAAAGAGACCCAGTACTTC.

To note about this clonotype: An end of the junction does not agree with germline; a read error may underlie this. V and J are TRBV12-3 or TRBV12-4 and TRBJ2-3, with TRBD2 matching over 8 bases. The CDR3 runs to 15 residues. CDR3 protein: CASSYSGASTDTQCF. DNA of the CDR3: TGTGCCAGCAGTTATAGCGGGGCAAGCACAGATACGCAGTGTTTT.